A selection of T cell receptor beta chains follows, all from one sample in a study of T-cell reconstitution after alpha-beta-depleted transplantation in children. TCRdb passed the PCR reads through MiXCR, listing each CDR3 protein once. The top ten clones hold roughly 5% of a sample with 780,000 or so distinct CDR3 sequences, roughly 15% of them seen once. The sequenced sample was PBMCs, mostly from graft donor cells, obtained 360 days after TCRalphabeta/CD19-depleted stem cell transplant. These receptors all come from a male patient younger than 18 who had a stem cell transplant for acute lymphoblastic leukemia, so the T cells may come from the graft donor. The CDR3 runs from the conserved cysteine through the conserved F or W. The D gene is left open where the match is weak. Size tells how often a clone was seen (once, few, many) or the class of an expanded clone, and some rows leave it out.

size: NA
V: TRBV7-9
J: TRBJ2-2
D: TRBD1
CDR3: CASSLRDRGDGELFF
DNA: TGTGCCAGCAGCCTCCGGGACAGGGGGGACGGGGAGCTGTTTTTT

size: NA
V: TRBV5-5
J: TRBJ2-3
D: TRBD2
CDR3: CASSFRTSKDTQYF
DNA: TGTGCCAGCAGCTTCCGGACTAGTAAAGATACGCAGTATTTT

size: few
V: TRBV5-1
J: TRBJ2-7
D: NA
CDR3: CASSSLREPYEQYF
DNA: TGCGCCAGCAGCTCCCTCCGGGAGCCATACGAGCAGTACTTC

size: NA
V: TRBV20-1
J: TRBJ2-5
D: TRBD2
CDR3: CSADKEGSGRAETQYF
DNA: TGCAGTGCTGACAAGGAAGGGAGCGGGAGGGCGGAGACCCAGTACTTC

size: NA
V: TRBV11-1
J: TRBJ2-7
D: TRBD2
CDR3: CASSSLLAGGPRLSYEQYF
DNA: TGTGCCAGCAGCTCCCTACTAGCGGGAGGGCCCCGACTATCCTACGAGCAGTACTTC

size: NA
V: TRBV5-1
J: TRBJ2-7
D: NA
CDR3: CASSLVSAHSYEQYF
DNA: TGCGCCAGCAGCTTGGTTAGCGCCCACTCCTACGAGCAGTACTTC

size: few
V: TRBV6-6
J: TRBJ1-3
D: NA
CDR3: CASSPGRNTIYF
DNA: TGTGCCAGCAGTCCAGGGAGGAACACCATATATTTT

size: many
V: TRBV12-3/TRBV12-4
J: TRBJ1-5
D: NA
CDR3: CASSHPFQPQHF
DNA: TGTGCCAGCAGCCACCCCTTTCAGCCCCAGCATTTT

size: few
V: TRBV10-3
J: TRBJ2-5
D: TRBD1
CDR3: CAISPGQGGGGTQYF
DNA: TGTGCCATCAGCCCGGGACAGGGTGGAGGAGGGACCCAGTACTTC

size: few
V: TRBV5-1
J: TRBJ2-7
D: TRBD1
CDR3: CASSLMGQDRQYF
DNA: TGCGCCAGCAGCTTGATGGGACAGGACCGGCAGTACTTC

size: NA
V: TRBV12-3/TRBV12-4
J: TRBJ1-2
D: NA
CDR3: CASASRGAQDYGYTF
DNA: TGTGCCAGCGCATCGAGGGGGGCGCAGGACTATGGCTACACCTTC

size: NA
V: TRBV18
J: TRBJ1-6
D: TRBD1
CDR3: CASSPQVGTGVKSPLHF
DNA: TGTGCCAGCTCACCACAGGTGGGAACAGGGGTGAAGTCACCCCTCCACTTT

size: many
V: TRBV11-2
J: TRBJ2-1
D: NA
CDR3: CASSLDGGNEQFF
DNA: TGTGCCAGCAGCCTAGATGGGGGCAATGAGCAGTTCTTC

size: few
V: TRBV18
J: TRBJ1-6
D: NA
CDR3: CASSPGTRSNSPLHF
DNA: TGTGCCAGCTCACCCGGAACTAGGAGTAATTCACCCCTCCACTTT

size: many
V: TRBV5-1
J: TRBJ2-3
D: NA
CDR3: CASSPDGVSTDTQYF
DNA: TGCGCCAGCAGCCCGGACGGAGTTAGTACAGATACGCAGTATTTT

size: few
V: TRBV20-1
J: TRBJ2-3
D: NA
CDR3: CSARSDTQYF
DNA: TGCAGTGCTAGATCGGATACGCAGTATTTT

size: few
V: TRBV12-3/TRBV12-4
J: TRBJ1-2
D: TRBD1
CDR3: CASSSTGVYYGYTF
DNA: TGTGCCAGCAGTAGCACAGGGGTCTACTATGGCTACACCTTC

size: few
V: TRBV29-1
J: TRBJ2-7
D: NA
CDR3: CSVGGEGAIRTYEQYF
DNA: TGCAGCGTTGGGGGGGAGGGGGCGATCAGAACCTACGAGCAGTACTTC

size: NA
V: TRBV5-5
J: TRBJ2-7
D: NA
CDR3: CASSQLPAGNEEQYF
DNA: TGTGCCAGCAGCCAACTCCCGGCAGGGAATGAAGAGCAGTACTTC

size: few
V: TRBV7-2
J: TRBJ2-3
D: NA
CDR3: CASSLGYSNTDTQYF
DNA: TGTGCCAGCAGCTTAGGGTACTCCAACACAGATACGCAGTATTTT

size: few
V: TRBV5-1
J: TRBJ2-7
D: TRBD2
CDR3: CASSWDYNYEQYF
DNA: TGCGCCAGCAGCTGGGACTACAACTACGAGCAGTACTTC

size: few
V: TRBV5-1
J: TRBJ1-1
D: NA
CDR3: CASSLAFDTEAFF
DNA: TGCGCCAGCAGCTTGGCCTTTGACACTGAAGCTTTCTTT

size: NA
V: TRBV7-9
J: TRBJ2-2
D: NA
CDR3: CASSRDHRTGELFF
DNA: TGTGCCAGCAGCCGGGACCATCGCACCGGGGAGCTGTTTTTT

size: few
V: TRBV5-1
J: TRBJ2-7
D: NA
CDR3: CASSLGQGGREQYF
DNA: TGCGCCAGCAGCTTGGGTCAGGGTGGGCGCGAGCAGTACTTC

size: few
V: TRBV20-1
J: TRBJ2-1
D: TRBD2
CDR3: CSARSRGGRGYNEQFF
DNA: TGCAGTGCTAGATCCCGGGGAGGGCGGGGGTACAATGAGCAGTTCTTC

size: few
V: TRBV12-3/TRBV12-4
J: TRBJ2-1
D: TRBD2
CDR3: CASSFGWRLAGASPYNEQFF
DNA: TGTGCCAGCAGTTTTGGTTGGCGCCTAGCGGGGGCTTCCCCCTACAATGAGCAGTTCTTC

size: once
V: TRBV15
J: TRBJ2-7
D: NA
CDR3: CATSRDRITYEQYF
DNA: TGTGCCACCAGCAGAGATAGGATCACCTACGAGCAGTACTTC

size: NA
V: TRBV7-3
J: TRBJ2-1
D: TRBD2
CDR3: CASSSVRTSNEQFF
DNA: TGTGCCAGCAGCTCGGTACGGACTAGCAATGAGCAGTTCTTC

size: many
V: TRBV12-3/TRBV12-4
J: TRBJ2-2
D: NA
CDR3: CASSVWERVGELFF
DNA: TGTGCCAGCAGTGTATGGGAGAGGGTCGGGGAGCTGTTTTTT

size: NA
V: TRBV18
J: TRBJ2-4
D: TRBD1
CDR3: CASSRNPRQGDAKNIQYF
DNA: TGTGCCAGCTCTCGCAATCCTCGACAGGGGGATGCCAAAAACATTCAGTACTTC

size: few
V: TRBV29-1
J: TRBJ1-4
D: NA
CDR3: CSVAGTMVEKLFF
DNA: TGCAGCGTTGCCGGGACAATGGTTGAAAAACTGTTTTTT

size: NA
V: TRBV7-9
J: TRBJ2-1
D: NA
CDR3: CAAQRSSYNEQFF
DNA: TGTGCAGCCCAGAGAAGCTCCTACAATGAGCAGTTCTTC

size: many
V: TRBV29-1
J: TRBJ2-7
D: NA
CDR3: CSVGRQLSYEQYF
DNA: TGCAGCGTTGGCCGACAGCTCTCCTACGAGCAGTACTTC

size: NA
V: TRBV4-1
J: TRBJ2-7
D: NA
CDR3: CASSFRRGTYEQYF
DNA: TGCGCCAGCAGCTTTAGGAGGGGGACCTACGAGCAGTACTTC

size: many
V: TRBV7-3
J: TRBJ1-1
D: NA
CDR3: CASSSDRHLNTEAFF
DNA: TGTGCCAGCAGCTCGGATCGACACCTGAACACTGAAGCTTTCTTT